The clone carrying this T cell receptor (beta chain) was observed a few times. Its antigen is still unknown. Other nucleotide sequences from this sample produce the same CDR3. Here immunoSEQ multiplex PCR was the method, and the copy in TCRdb shows in-frame clones only, minus some. The sample records 2 million to 2.5 million clones, approximately 94% being singletons. The sample belongs to a study of shared clonotypes between healthy human individuals. Study results and limitations: Generation probabilities of non-shared clonotypes were lower (relative to those shared by all four donors).

The clonotype comes from a man aged 18 to 29 in good health. The sample consisted of naive CD4+ T cells sorted from blood. Noted subset: CD45RA+ positively selected.

The CDR3, as DNA: TGTGCCAGCAGTTACCTTGGTAATTCACCCCTCCACTTT. Translated, it gives CASSYLGNSPLHF. The rearrangement joins TRBV6-5 to TRBJ1-6, with D uncertain. Trimming shortened V by 2 bases and J by 6 bases, and 5 bases separated the two germline ends. Germline CDR1 MNHEY, CDR2 SVGAGI. The CDR3 runs 13 residues.